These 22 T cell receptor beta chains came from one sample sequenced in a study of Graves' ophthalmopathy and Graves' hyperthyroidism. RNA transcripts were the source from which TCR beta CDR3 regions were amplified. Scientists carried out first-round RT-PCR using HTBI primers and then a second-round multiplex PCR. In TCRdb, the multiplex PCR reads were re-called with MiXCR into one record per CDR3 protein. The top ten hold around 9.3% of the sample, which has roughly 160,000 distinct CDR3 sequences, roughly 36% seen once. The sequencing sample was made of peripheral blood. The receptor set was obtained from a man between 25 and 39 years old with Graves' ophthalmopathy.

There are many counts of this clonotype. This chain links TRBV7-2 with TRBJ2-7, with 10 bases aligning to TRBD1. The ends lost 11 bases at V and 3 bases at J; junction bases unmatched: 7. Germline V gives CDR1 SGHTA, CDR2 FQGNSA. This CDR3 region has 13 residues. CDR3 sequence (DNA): TGTGCCTTGGCTCGGACAGGGGGCTACGAGCAGTACTTC. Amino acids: CALARTGGYEQYF.

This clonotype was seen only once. CDR3 DNA sequence: TGTGCCAGCAGTTTCGGCTCAAATACCTATGGCTACACCTTC. The encoded protein is CASSFGSNTYGYTF. This chain links TRBV6-2 or TRBV6-3 with TRBJ1-2; D is undetermined. Trimming stripped 4 bases from V and 4 bases from J, with 13 bases between. The CDR3 is 14 residues long. Per germline, CDR1 MNHEY and CDR2 SVGEGT.

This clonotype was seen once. This chain's CDR3 is CASSSNLRWWYGYTF. For the CDR3, the DNA is TGTGCCAGCAGTTCGAATCTAAGGTGGTGGTATGGCTACACCTTC. The rearrangement joins TRBV28 to TRBJ1-2; no clear D. Germline CDR1 reads MDHEN; CDR2 reads SYDVKM. The CDR3 sequence is 15 residues long. The V and J ends lost 4 bases and 5 bases respectively, with 17 bases between them.

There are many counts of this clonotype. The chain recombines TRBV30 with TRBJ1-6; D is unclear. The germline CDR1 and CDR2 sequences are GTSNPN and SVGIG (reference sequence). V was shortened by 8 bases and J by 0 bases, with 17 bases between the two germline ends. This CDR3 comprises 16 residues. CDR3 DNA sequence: TGTGCCGGGGATTCTTATGGGAGCTCCTATAATTCACCCCTCCACTTT. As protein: CAGDSYGSSYNSPLHF.

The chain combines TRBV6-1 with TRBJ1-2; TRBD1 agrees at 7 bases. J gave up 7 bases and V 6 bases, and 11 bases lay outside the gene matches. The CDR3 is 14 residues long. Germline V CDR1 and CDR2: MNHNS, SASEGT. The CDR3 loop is CASSPGGGKSGYTF. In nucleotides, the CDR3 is TGTGCCAGCAGCCCAGGGGGTGGAAAGTCTGGCTACACCTTC.

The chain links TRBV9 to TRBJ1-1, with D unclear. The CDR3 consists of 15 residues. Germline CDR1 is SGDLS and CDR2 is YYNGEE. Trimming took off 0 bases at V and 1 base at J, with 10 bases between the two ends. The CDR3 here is CASSVAAVSNTEAFF. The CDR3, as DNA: TGTGCCAGCAGCGTAGCAGCAGTGTCGAACACTGAAGCTTTCTTT.

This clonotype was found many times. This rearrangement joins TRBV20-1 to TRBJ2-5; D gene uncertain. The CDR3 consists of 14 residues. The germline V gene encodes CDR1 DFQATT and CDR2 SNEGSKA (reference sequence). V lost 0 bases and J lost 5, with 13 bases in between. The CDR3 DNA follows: TGCAGTGCTAGAGATCGAGAGTTCCAGGAGACCCAGTACTTC. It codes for CSARDREFQETQYF.

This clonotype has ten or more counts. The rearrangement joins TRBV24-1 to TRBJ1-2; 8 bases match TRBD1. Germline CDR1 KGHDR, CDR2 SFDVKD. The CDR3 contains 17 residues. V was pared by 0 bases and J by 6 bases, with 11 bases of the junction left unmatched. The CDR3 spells CATSDLQPPTGADGYTF. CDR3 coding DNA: TGTGCCACCAGTGATTTGCAACCCCCGACAGGGGCAGATGGCTACACCTTC.

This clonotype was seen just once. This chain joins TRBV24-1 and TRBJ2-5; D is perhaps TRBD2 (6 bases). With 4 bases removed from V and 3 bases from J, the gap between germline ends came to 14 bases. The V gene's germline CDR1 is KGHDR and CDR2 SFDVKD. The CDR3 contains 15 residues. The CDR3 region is CATSDPSGLEETQYF. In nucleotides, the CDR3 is TGTGCCACCAGTGACCCGAGCGGGCTAGAAGAGACCCAGTACTTC.

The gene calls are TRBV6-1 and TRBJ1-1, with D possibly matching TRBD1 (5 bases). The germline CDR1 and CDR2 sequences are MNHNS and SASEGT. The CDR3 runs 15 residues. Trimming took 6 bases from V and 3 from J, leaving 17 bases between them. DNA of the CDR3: TGTGCCAGCAGCCCGCCTTCGGGGCCCGACACTGAAGCTTTCTTT. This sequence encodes CASSPPSGPDTEAFF.

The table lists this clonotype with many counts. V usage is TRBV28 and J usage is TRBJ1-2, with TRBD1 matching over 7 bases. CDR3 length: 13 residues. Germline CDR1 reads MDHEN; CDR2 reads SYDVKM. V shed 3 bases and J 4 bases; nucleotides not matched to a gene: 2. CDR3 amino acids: CASSFTGAYGYTF. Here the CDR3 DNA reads TGTGCCAGCAGTTTCACAGGGGCCTATGGCTACACCTTC.

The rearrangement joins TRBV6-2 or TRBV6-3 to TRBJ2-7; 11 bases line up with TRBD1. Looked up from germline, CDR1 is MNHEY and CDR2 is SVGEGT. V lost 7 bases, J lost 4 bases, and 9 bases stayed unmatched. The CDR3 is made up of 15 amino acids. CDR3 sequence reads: CASTERTGGVYEQYF. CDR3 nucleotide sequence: TGTGCCAGCACCGAACGGACAGGGGGCGTATACGAGCAGTACTTC.

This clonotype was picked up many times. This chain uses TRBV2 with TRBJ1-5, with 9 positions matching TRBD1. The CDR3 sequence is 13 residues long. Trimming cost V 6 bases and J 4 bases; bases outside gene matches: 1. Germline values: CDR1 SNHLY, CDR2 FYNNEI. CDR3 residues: CASRGQGNQPQHF. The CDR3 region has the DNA TGTGCCAGCAGAGGACAGGGGAATCAGCCCCAGCATTTT.

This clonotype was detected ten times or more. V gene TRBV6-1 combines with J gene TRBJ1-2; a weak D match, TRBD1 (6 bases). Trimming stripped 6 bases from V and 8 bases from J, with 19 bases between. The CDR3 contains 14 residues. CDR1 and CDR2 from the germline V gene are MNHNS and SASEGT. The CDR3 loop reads CASSQRGGLYGYTF. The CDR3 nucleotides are TGTGCCAGCAGCCAAAGAGGGGGGCTGTACGGCTACACCTTC.

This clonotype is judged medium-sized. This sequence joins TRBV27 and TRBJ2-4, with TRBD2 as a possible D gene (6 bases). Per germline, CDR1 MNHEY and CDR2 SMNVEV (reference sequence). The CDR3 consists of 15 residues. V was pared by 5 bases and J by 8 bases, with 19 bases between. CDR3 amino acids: CASSLSGTPGHIQYF. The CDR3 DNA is TGTGCCAGCAGTCTTTCCGGGACTCCGGGGCACATTCAGTACTTC.

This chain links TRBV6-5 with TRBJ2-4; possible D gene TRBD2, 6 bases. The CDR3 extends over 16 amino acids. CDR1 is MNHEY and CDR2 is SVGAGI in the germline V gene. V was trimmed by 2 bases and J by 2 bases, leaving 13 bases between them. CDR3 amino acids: CASSYIAGWSKNIQYF. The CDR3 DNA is TGTGCCAGCAGTTACATTGCGGGATGGTCCAAAAACATTCAGTACTTC.

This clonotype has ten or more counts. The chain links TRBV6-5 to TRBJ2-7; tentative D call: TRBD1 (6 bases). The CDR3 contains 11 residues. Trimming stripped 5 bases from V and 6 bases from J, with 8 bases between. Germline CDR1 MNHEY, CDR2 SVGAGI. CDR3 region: CASSIQGEQYF. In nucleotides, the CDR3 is TGTGCCAGCAGTATACAGGGCGAGCAGTACTTC.

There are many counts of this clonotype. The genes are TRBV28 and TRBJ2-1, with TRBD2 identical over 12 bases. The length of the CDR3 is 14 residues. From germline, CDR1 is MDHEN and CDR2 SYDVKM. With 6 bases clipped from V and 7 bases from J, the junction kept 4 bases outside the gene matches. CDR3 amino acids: CASSRTSGANEQFF. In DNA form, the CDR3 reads TGTGCCAGCAGCCGGACTAGCGGGGCTAATGAGCAGTTCTTC.

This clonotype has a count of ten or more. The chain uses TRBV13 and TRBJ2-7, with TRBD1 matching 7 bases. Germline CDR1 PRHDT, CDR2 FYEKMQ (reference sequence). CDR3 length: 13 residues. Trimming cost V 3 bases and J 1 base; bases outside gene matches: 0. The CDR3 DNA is TGTGCCAGCAGCTTCAGGGGGTCCTACGAGCAGTACTTC. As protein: CASSFRGSYEQYF.

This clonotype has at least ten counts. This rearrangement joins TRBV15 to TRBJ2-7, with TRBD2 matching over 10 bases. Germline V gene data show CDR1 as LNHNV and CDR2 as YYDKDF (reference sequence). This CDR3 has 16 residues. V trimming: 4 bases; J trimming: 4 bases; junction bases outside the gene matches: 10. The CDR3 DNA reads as TGTGCCACCAGCACGAGCGGGAGGGCCAACATTTACGAGCAGTACTTC. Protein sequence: CATSTSGRANIYEQYF.

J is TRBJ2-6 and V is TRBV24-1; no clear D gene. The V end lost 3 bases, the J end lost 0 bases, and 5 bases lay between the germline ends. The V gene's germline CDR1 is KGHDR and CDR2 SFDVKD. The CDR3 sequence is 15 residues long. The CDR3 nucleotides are TGTGCCACCAGTGATGCCAGCTCTGGGGCCAACGTCCTGACTTTC. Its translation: CATSDASSGANVLTF.

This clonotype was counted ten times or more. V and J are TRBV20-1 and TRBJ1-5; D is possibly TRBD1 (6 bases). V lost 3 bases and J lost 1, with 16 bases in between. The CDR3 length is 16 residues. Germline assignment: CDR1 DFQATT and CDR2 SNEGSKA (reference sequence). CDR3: CSASGGGLSSNQPQHF. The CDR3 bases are TGCAGTGCTAGTGGCGGGGGGCTTTCGAGCAATCAGCCCCAGCATTTT.